The 9 T cell receptor beta chains in this list originate from one sample, sequenced in a study of T cells in women clearing cervical HPV infection. TCRdb's table, derived via immunoSEQ multiplex PCR, lists solely in-frame clones and lacks some. The ten most abundant clones cover 7.8% of a sample with 25,000 to 35,000 clones. The source material was blood buffy coat. The receptor set was obtained from a woman aged 18 to 69 with a cervical HPV16 infection that either progressed to CIN3+ or cleared (not recorded which).

Worth noting for this clone: The CDR3 end lies 3 residues beyond the end of the read and is filled in from the germline J gene. This chain links TRBV5-6 with TRBJ2-7; D is undetermined. The CDR3 runs to 15 residues. Germline V CDR1 and CDR2: SGHDT, YYEEEE. V shed 4 bases and J shed 5 bases, with 19 bases lying between them. The DNA read from the CDR3 is TGTGCCAGCAGCCCCCAGGTCTTAGTTACCCACGAG. Protein product: CASSPQVLVTHE. In full, the CDR3 reads CASSPQVLVTHEQYF.

Comments on this clone: The read comes to an end 3 residues before the CDR3 does, leaving the germline J gene to fill in the end. The J gene is TRBJ2-3, the V gene TRBV30; a weak D match, TRBD2 (6 bases). Germline values: CDR1 GTSNPN, CDR2 SVGIG (reference sequence). V was cut by 3 bases and J by 5 bases, with 12 bases left in between. There are 13 residues in the CDR3. The CDR3 here is CAWSRRGGDTQYF. The CDR3 DNA, read in part, is TGTGCCTGGAGCCGGCGGGGCGGAGATACG.

A note on this clone: The CDR3 goes on 3 residues after the read ends, and that part is filled in from the germline J gene. The chain uses TRBV20-1 and TRBJ2-7; 12 nucleotides agree with TRBD2. CDR1 DFQATT and CDR2 SNEGSKA come from the germline V gene (reference sequence). The junction had 8 bases not matched to a gene; V was cut back by 5 bases and J by 3 bases. This CDR3 contains 15 residues. CDR3 loop: CSARPGTSGFYEQYF. CDR3 bases read: TGCAGTGCTCGGCCCGGGACTAGCGGGTTCTACGAG.

Details on this clone: The sequenced fragment ends 3 residues before the CDR3 boundary, so the rest is inferred from the germline J gene. The gene calls are TRBV7-9 and TRBJ2-1, with D maybe TRBD1 (6 bases). Germline CDR1 is SEHNR and CDR2 is FQNEAQ (reference sequence). Trimming took 4 bases from V and 3 from J, leaving 13 bases between them. The CDR3 runs 15 residues. The CDR3 loop reads CASSSTGNYYNEQFF. CDR3 bases read: TGTGCCAGCAGCTCCACAGGGAACTACTACAATGAG. The full variable domain, with the rest looked up from reference TRBV7-9 and TRBJ2-1, is DTGVSQNPRHKITKRGQNVTFRCDPISEHNRLYWYRQTLGQGPEFLTYFQNEAQLEKSRLLSDRFSAERPKGSFSTLEIQRTEQGDSAMYLCASSSTGNYYNEQFFGPGTRLTVL.

Comments on this clone: The sequenced fragment ends 3 residues before the CDR3 boundary, so the rest is inferred from the germline J gene. V and J are TRBV5-1 and TRBJ1-1; tentative D call: TRBD1 (6 bases). Looked up from germline, CDR1 is SGHRS and CDR2 is YFSETQ. Between the trimmed V and J ends, which lost 3 bases and 1 base, there was a span of 10 bases. The CDR3 is 14 amino acids. CDR3 region: CASSWGGGNTEAFF. CDR3 bases read: TGCGCCAGCAGCTGGGGAGGGGGGAACACTGAA.

As regards this clone: The read terminates 3 residues ahead of where the CDR3 ends, so the germline J gene completes it. The chain has TRBV20-1 and TRBJ2-1; the D is unclear. The CDR3 consists of 12 residues. V lost 3 bases and J 7 bases, leaving 10 bases between the germline ends. In germline, CDR1 is DFQATT, CDR2 SNEGSKA (reference sequence). The covered CDR3 bases are TGCAGTGCTAGCGGGTCGACTAATGAG. It codes for CSASGSTNE. The whole CDR3 sequence reads CSASGSTNEQFF.

The covered CDR3 bases are TGTGCCAGCAGTGCCCGGGGCACTGAA. Protein sequence: CASSARGTE. From start to end, the CDR3 is CASSARGTEAFF. The chain uses TRBV6-1 and TRBJ1-1; D gene uncertain. Read sequence stops 3 residues before the CDR3 end, and the germline J gene provides the missing end. V was shortened by 4 bases and J by 4 bases, with 7 bases between the two germline ends. This CDR3 region has 12 residues. Germline V gene lookup returns CDR1 MNHNS and CDR2 SASEGT.

CDR3 DNA, as far as it was read: TGCGCCAGCAGCTTGGTACTAGCTCATGAG. The encoded protein is CASSLVLAHE. The CDR3, in full, reads CASSLVLAHEQFF. The chain has TRBV5-1 and TRBJ2-1; TRBD2 might be the D (6 bases). The read ends 3 residues shy of where the CDR3 ends; the end is completed using the germline J gene. Germline lookup yields CDR1 SGHRS and CDR2 YFSETQ. This CDR3 region has 13 residues. V lost 0 bases, J lost 8 bases, and 9 bases lay in between.

Comment on this clone: The read ends 3 residues before the CDR3 terminus; that terminus is restored from the germline J gene. The rearrangement links TRBV5-4 to TRBJ1-2; D gene uncertain. V was cut by 2 bases and J by 3 bases, with 11 bases left in between. The CDR3 contains 14 residues. The V gene's germline CDR1 is SGHNT and CDR2 YYREEE (reference sequence). The CDR3 region is CASSLNPSDYGYTF. CDR3 DNA (partial): TGTGCCAGCAGCTTAAACCCTAGTGACTATGGC.